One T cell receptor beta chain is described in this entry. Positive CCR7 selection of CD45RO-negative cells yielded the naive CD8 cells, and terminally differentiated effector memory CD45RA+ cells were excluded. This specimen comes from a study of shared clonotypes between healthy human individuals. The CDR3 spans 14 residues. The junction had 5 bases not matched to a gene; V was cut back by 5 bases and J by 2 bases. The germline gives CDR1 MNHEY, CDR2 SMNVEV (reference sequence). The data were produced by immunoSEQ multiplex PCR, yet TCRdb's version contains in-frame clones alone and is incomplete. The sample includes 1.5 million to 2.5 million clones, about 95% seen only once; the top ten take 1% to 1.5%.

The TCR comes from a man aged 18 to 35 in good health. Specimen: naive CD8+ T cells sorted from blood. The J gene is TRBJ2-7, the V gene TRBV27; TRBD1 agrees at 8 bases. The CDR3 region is CASSHGQGTYEQYF. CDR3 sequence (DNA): TGTGCCAGCAGTCACGGACAGGGAACCTACGAGCAGTACTTC.